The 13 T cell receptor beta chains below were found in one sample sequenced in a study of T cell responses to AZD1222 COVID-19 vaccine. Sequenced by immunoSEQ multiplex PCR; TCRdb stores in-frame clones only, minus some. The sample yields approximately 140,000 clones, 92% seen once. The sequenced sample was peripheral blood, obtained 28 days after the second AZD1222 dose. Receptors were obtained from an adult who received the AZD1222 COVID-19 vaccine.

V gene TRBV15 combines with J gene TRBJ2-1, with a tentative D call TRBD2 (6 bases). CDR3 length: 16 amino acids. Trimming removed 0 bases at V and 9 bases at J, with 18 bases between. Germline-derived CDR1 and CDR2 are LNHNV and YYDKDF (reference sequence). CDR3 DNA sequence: TGTGCCACCAGCAGAGATCTAGCGATACCCCTCGGTGAGCAGTTCTTC. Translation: CATSRDLAIPLGEQFF. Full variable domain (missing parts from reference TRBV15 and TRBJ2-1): DAMVIQNPRYQVTQFGKPVTLSCSQTLNHNVMYWYQQKSSQAPKLLFHYYDKDFNNEADTPDNFQSRRPNTSFCFLDIRSPGLGDTAMYLCATSRDLAIPLGEQFFGPGTRLTVL.

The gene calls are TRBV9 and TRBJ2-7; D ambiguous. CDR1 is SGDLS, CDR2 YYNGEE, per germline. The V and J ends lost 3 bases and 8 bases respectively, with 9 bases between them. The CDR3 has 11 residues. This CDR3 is CASSGAEKQYF. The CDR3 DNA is TGTGCCAGCAGCGGAGCAGAAAAGCAGTACTTC. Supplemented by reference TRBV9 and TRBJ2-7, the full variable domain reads DSGVTQTPKHLITATGQRVTLRCSPRSGDLSVYWYQQSLDQGLQFLIQYYNGEERAKGNILERFSAQQFPDLHSELNLSSLELGDSALYFCASSGAEKQYFGPGTRLTVT.

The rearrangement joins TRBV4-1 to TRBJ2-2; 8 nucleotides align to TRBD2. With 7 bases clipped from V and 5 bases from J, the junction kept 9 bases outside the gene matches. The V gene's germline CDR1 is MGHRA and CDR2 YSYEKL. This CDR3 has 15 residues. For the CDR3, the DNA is TGCGCCAGCACCCTAAAAGGGACTAGAACCGGGGAGCTGTTTTTT. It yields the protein CASTLKGTRTGELFF.

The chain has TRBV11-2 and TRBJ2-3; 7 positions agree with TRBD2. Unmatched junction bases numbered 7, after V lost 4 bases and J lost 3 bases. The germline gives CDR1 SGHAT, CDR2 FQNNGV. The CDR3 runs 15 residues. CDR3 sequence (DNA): TGTGCCAGCAGCTCCCCCCCTAGCGGAACAGATACGCAGTATTTT. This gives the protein CASSSPPSGTDTQYF.

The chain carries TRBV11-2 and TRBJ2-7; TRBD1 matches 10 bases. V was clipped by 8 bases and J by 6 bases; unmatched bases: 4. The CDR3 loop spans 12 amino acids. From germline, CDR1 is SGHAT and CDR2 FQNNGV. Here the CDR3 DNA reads TGTGCCAGCGGGACAGGGGAAGCCGAGCAGTACTTC. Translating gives CASGTGEAEQYF.

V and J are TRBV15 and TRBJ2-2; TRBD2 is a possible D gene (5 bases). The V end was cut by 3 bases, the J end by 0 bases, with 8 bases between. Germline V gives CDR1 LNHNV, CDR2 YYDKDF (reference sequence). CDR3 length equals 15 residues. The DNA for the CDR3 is TGTGCCACCAGCAGGTCGGGAACGAACACCGGGGAGCTGTTTTTT. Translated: CATSRSGTNTGELFF.

The chain's CDR3 is CASSLSAGQSYEQYF. The CDR3 nucleotides are TGTGCCAGCAGTTTATCGGCAGGCCAGTCCTACGAGCAGTACTTC. The J gene is TRBJ2-7, the V gene TRBV27; no clear D gene. This CDR3 region has 15 residues. The ends were cut back, 0 bases at V and 1 base at J, with 10 bases in the middle. Looked up from germline, CDR1 is MNHEY and CDR2 is SMNVEV (reference sequence).

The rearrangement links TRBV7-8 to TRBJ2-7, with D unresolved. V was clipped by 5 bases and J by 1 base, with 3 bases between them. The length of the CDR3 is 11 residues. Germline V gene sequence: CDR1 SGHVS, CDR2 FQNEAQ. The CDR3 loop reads CASSPSYEQYF. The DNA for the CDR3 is TGTGCCAGCAGCCCTTCCTACGAGCAGTACTTC.

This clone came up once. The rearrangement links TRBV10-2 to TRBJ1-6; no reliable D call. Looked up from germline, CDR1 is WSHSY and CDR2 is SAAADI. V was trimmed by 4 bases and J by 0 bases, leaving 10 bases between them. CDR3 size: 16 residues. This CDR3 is CASSASESSYNSPLHF. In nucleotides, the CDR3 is TGCGCCAGCAGTGCGTCAGAAAGCTCCTATAATTCACCCCTCCACTTT.

This CDR3 reads CASSARTGVNTGELFF. In DNA form, the CDR3 reads TGCGCCAGCAGCGCAAGGACAGGGGTTAACACCGGGGAGCTGTTTTTT. The chain combines TRBV5-1 with TRBJ2-2, with 9 bases aligning to TRBD1. Germline V gives CDR1 SGHRS, CDR2 YFSETQ. V was clipped by 4 bases and J by 2 bases; unmatched bases: 6. This CDR3 is 16 amino acids long.

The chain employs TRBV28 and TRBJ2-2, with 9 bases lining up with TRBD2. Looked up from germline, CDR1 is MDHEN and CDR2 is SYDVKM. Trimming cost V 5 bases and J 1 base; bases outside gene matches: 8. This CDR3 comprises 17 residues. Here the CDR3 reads CASSAQTSGLNTGELFF. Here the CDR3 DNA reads TGTGCCAGCAGTGCCCAGACTAGCGGATTGAACACCGGGGAGCTGTTTTTT.

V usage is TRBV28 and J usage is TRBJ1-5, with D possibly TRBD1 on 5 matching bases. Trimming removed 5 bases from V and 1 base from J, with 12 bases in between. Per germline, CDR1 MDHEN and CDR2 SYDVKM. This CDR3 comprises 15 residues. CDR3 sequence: CASSPGRRSNQPQHF. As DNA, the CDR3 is TGTGCCAGCAGTCCGGGACGGAGAAGCAATCAGCCCCAGCATTTT. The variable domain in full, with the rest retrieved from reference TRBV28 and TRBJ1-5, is DVKVTQSSRYLVKRTGEKVFLECVQDMDHENMFWYRQDPGLGLRLIYFSYDVKMKEKGDIPEGYSVSREKKERFSLILESASTNQTSMYLCASSPGRRSNQPQHFGDGTRLSIL.

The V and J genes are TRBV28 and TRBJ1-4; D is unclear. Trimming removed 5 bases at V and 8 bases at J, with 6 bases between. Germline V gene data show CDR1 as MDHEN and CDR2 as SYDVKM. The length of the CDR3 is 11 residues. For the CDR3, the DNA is TGTGCCAGCAGTCCGGAGGAAAAACTGTTTTTT. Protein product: CASSPEEKLFF.